This TCR beta chain was captured by sequencing in a study of cytomegalovirus exposure and HLA in healthy donors. The CDR3 runs 16 residues. Germline values: CDR1 SEHNR, CDR2 FQNEAQ (reference sequence). V lost 4 bases, J lost 2 bases, and 4 bases stayed unmatched. Overall study results and limits: Specific recognition of CMV antigens was confirmed in vitro for a few chains (all CMV-associated).

PCR used 60 Vbeta primers and 13 Jbeta primers. Sequencing was performed with immunoSEQ multiplex PCR; in TCRdb, only in-frame clones are kept and a portion is missing. This sample has some 120,000 clones, with 75% to 85% found just once. On this clone itself: Its antigen is undetermined.

This receptor was identified in a woman aged 18 to 35 in good health and CMV-seropositive. Specimen: PBMCs. The J gene is TRBJ2-2, the V gene TRBV7-9; 10 bases align to TRBD2. CDR3 protein: CASSWGLATNTGELFF. DNA for the CDR3: TGTGCCAGCAGCTGGGGACTAGCGACCAACACCGGGGAGCTGTTTTTT.